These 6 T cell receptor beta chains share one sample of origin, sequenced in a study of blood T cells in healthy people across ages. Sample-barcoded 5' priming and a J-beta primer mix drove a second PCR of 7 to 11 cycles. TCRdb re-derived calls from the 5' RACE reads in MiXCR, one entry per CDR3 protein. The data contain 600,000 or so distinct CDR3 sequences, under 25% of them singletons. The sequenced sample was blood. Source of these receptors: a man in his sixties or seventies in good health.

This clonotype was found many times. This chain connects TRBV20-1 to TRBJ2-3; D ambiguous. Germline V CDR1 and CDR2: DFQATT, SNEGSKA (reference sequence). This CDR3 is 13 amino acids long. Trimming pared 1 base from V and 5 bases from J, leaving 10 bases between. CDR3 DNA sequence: TGCAGTGCTAGAGCGTTGGCTAGAGATACGCAGTATTTT. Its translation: CSARALARDTQYF.

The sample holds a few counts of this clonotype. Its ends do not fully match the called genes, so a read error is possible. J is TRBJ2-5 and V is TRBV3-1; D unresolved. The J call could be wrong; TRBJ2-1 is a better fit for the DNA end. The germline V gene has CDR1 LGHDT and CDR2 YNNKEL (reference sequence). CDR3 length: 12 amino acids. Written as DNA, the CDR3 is TGTGCCGGCAGTGGCCCTTACAATGAGCAGTTCTTC. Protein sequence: CAGSGPYNEQFF.

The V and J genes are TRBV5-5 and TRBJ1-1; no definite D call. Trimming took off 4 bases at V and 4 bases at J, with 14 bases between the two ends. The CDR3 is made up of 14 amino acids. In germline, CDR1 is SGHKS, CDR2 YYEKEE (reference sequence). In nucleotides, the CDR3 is TGTGCCAGCAGCCCAAACGGGGTAGTCACTGAAGCTTTCTTT. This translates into CASSPNGVVTEAFF.

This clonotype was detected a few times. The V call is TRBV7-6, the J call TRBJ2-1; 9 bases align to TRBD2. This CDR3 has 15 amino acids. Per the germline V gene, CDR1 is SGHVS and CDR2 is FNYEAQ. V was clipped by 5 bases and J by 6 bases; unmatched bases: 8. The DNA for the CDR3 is TGTGCCAGCAGCGTCGGGACTAGCAGTATCAATGAGCAGTTCTTC. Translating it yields CASSVGTSSINEQFF.

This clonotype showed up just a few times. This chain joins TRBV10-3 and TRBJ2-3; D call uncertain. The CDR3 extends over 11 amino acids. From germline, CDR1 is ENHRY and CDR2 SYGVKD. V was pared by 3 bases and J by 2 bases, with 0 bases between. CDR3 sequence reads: CAISDTDTQYF. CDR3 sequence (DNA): TGTGCCATCAGTGACACAGATACGCAGTATTTT.

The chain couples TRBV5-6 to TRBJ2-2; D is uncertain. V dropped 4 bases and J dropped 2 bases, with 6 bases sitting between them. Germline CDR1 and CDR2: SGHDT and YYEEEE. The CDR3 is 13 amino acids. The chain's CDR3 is CASSTDNTGELFF. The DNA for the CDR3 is TGTGCCAGCAGCACCGATAACACCGGGGAGCTGTTTTTT.